A single sample is the source of the 24 T cell receptor beta chains below, sequenced in a study of T cells in Graves' hyperthyroidism and ophthalmopathy. Authors of the study amplified TCR beta CDR3 regions from RNA transcripts. First-round RT-PCR of the TCR CDR3 relied on the HTBI primer set. TCRdb re-called the multiplex PCR reads with MiXCR, one entry per CDR3 protein. The data contain 650,000 to 850,000 distinct CDR3 sequences, roughly a sixth of them singletons. Sequencing was carried out using blood. Receptors were obtained from a woman aged 45-59 years with Graves' hyperthyroidism that later progressed to Graves' ophthalmopathy.

This chain links TRBV27 with TRBJ1-5, with TRBD1 matching over 7 bases. V lost 3 bases to trimming and J lost 9 bases; unmatched junction nucleotides: 2. The CDR3 sequence is 12 residues long. The V gene's germline CDR1 is MNHEY and CDR2 SMNVEV (reference sequence). CDR3 nucleotide sequence: TGTGCCAGCAGTTTGCGGACAGGGCCCCAGCATTTT. It encodes CASSLRTGPQHF.

This clonotype was counted between two and nine times. The V and J genes are TRBV5-5 and TRBJ2-1, with D hard to call. V was cut by 0 bases and J by 1 base, with 11 bases left in between. Germline V lookup: CDR1 SGHKS, CDR2 YYEKEE (reference sequence). The CDR3 has 16 amino acids. The CDR3 sequence is CASSLDLLSSYNEQFF. In DNA, the CDR3 is TGTGCCAGCAGCTTGGATCTCCTATCATCCTACAATGAGCAGTTCTTC.

This clonotype was detected many times. The gene calls are TRBV20-1 and TRBJ2-5; D may be TRBD2 (6 bases). Trimming left V 6 bases short and J 5 bases short, with 22 bases between. Germline loops: CDR1 DFQATT, CDR2 SNEGSKA (reference sequence). This CDR3 is built from 15 residues. This chain's CDR3 is CSAPTPGYREETQYF. The CDR3 DNA follows: TGCAGTGCCCCCACCCCCGGGTACCGGGAGGAGACCCAGTACTTC.

This chain joins TRBV7-6 and TRBJ1-1, with D possibly matching TRBD1 (6 bases). CDR3 size: 16 residues. With 2 bases removed from V and 1 base from J, the gap between germline ends came to 14 bases. From germline, CDR1 is SGHVS and CDR2 FNYEAQ. This chain's CDR3 is CASSLTPGTTNTEAFF. DNA of the CDR3: TGTGCCAGCAGCTTAACGCCCGGGACAACGAACACTGAAGCTTTCTTT.

This clonotype was observed at least ten times. The CDR3, as DNA: TGCAGTGCTCAAATGACTGATGAGGGAGATACGCAGTATTTT. Amino acids: CSAQMTDEGDTQYF. This sequence joins TRBV20-1 and TRBJ2-3; D may be TRBD2 (5 bases). This CDR3 region has 14 residues. Germline V gene lookup returns CDR1 DFQATT and CDR2 SNEGSKA (reference sequence). V was cut by 5 bases and J by 5 bases, with 17 bases left in between.

The chain links TRBV20-1 to TRBJ2-7, with D perhaps assigned TRBD1 or TRBD2 (5 bases each). Trimming left V 0 bases short and J 4 bases short, with 10 bases between. CDR3 size: 13 residues. Germline-derived CDR1 and CDR2 are DFQATT and SNEGSKA (reference sequence). The CDR3 DNA reads as TGCAGTGCTAGAGATGGGGACCCTTACGAGCAGTACTTC. This codes for CSARDGDPYEQYF.

This clonotype showed up many times. For the CDR3, the DNA is TGCAGTTCAAATGGGGCGGGGAACTATGGCTACACCTTC. It is translated as CSSNGAGNYGYTF. V and J are TRBV20-1 and TRBJ1-2, with D maybe TRBD1 (5 bases). V was cut by 8 bases and J by 2 bases, with 15 bases left in between. CDR3 length: 13 residues. CDR1 DFQATT and CDR2 SNEGSKA come from the germline V gene (reference sequence).

Ten or more counts support this clonotype. The rearrangement joins TRBV5-1 to TRBJ1-2, with 11 bases lining up with TRBD1. V lost 3 bases and J lost 1; bases outside the gene matches: 8. Germline assignment: CDR1 SGHRS and CDR2 YFSETQ. This CDR3 has 17 residues. The chain's CDR3 is CASSWRTGGRNNYGYTF. The CDR3 nucleotides are TGCGCCAGCAGCTGGAGGACAGGGGGCAGAAATAACTATGGCTACACCTTC.

In this sample, this clonotype turned up a few times. The chain links TRBV5-1 to TRBJ2-3; D is uncertain. Germline CDR1 SGHRS, CDR2 YFSETQ. This CDR3 comprises 15 residues. V was clipped by 3 bases and J by 4 bases, with 15 bases between them. The CDR3 nucleotides are TGCGCCAGCAGCTCCCATAAAAGGGTGTCAGATACGCAGTATTTT. Translated: CASSSHKRVSDTQYF.

This clonotype has ten or more counts. This chain uses TRBV5-1 with TRBJ2-3; no reliable D call. Germline V gives CDR1 SGHRS, CDR2 YFSETQ. This CDR3 contains 15 residues. Trimming took 2 bases from V and 0 from J, leaving 10 bases between them. This CDR3 reads CASSFENPSTDTQYF. The CDR3 nucleotides read TGCGCCAGCAGCTTTGAGAATCCTAGCACAGATACGCAGTATTTT.

This clonotype was found many times. V is TRBV12-3 or TRBV12-4 and J is TRBJ2-1, with 11 bases lining up with TRBD2. With 5 bases clipped from V and 8 bases from J, the junction kept 8 bases outside the gene matches. CDR3 size: 15 residues. For the CDR3, the DNA is TGTGCCAGCAGTACCGGGGGTAGCGGGGGGGATGAGCAGTTCTTC. Amino acids: CASSTGGSGGDEQFF.

The chain joins TRBV27 to TRBJ1-2; no clear D gene. The CDR3 is 16 amino acids. CDR1 MNHEY and CDR2 SMNVEV come from the germline V gene (reference sequence). V was cut by 5 bases and J by 4 bases, with 20 bases left in between. This CDR3 is CASSILRDPGVYGYTF. The CDR3, as DNA: TGTGCCAGCAGTATCTTACGTGACCCGGGAGTCTATGGCTACACCTTC.

This clonotype has at least ten counts. The chain is built from TRBV19 and TRBJ2-2; no clear D gene. The germline CDR1 and CDR2 sequences are LNHDA and SQIVND (reference sequence). The CDR3 has 11 residues. The ends were cut back, 9 bases at V and 5 bases at J, with 7 bases in the middle. The CDR3 spells CASHRTGELFF. CDR3 nucleotide sequence: TGTGCCAGCCATCGGACCGGGGAGCTGTTTTTT.

This rearrangement joins TRBV7-2 to TRBJ1-4, with a weak D call TRBD1 (6 bases). Per the germline V gene, CDR1 is SGHTA and CDR2 is FQGNSA. The CDR3 covers 15 residues. V lost 0 bases to trimming and J lost 7 bases, with 12 bases between them. CDR3 protein: CASSLAWGAGEKLFF. In nucleotides, the CDR3 is TGTGCCAGCAGCTTAGCGTGGGGGGCGGGTGAAAAACTGTTTTTT.

There are a few counts of this clonotype. The V gene is TRBV20-1, the J gene TRBJ1-2; D perhaps matches TRBD1 (6 bases). Between the trimmed V and J ends, which lost 6 bases and 4 bases, there was a span of 15 bases. The CDR3 loop spans 13 amino acids. The V gene's germline CDR1 is DFQATT and CDR2 SNEGSKA (reference sequence). The CDR3 sequence is CSADTRDTYGYTF. The CDR3 nucleotides are TGCAGTGCAGATACCCGGGACACCTATGGCTACACCTTC.

This clonotype has a count of ten or more. This chain uses TRBV5-1 with TRBJ2-2, with a weak D call TRBD2 (5 bases). The V gene's germline CDR1 is SGHRS and CDR2 YFSETQ. The CDR3 length is 15 residues. V lost 0 bases and J lost 0, with 6 bases in between. In DNA, the CDR3 is TGCGCCAGCAGCTTGGCGGGGTCGAACACCGGGGAGCTGTTTTTT. Translated, it gives CASSLAGSNTGELFF.

The sample holds a few counts of this clonotype. This chain links TRBV6-2 or TRBV6-3 with TRBJ2-1; 9 bases map to TRBD2. CDR3 length: 16 residues. With V trimmed by 2 bases and J by 0 bases, 2 bases remained unmatched. In germline, CDR1 is MNHEY, CDR2 SVGEGT. The CDR3 spells CASSYRSGSSYNEQFF. The CDR3 region has the DNA TGTGCCAGCAGTTACCGTAGCGGGAGCTCCTACAATGAGCAGTTCTTC.

In regard to this clonotype: The junction departs from germline at one end; a sequencing error may be responsible. The chain combines TRBV2 with TRBJ2-2; 8 bases agree with TRBD1. CDR3 length equals 14 residues. Germline values: CDR1 SNHLY, CDR2 FYNNEI. In DNA form, the CDR3 reads TGCGCCAGCAGTGACCAGGGGGCTGCCGGGGAGCTGTTTTTT. It encodes CASSDQGAAGELFF.

The chain has TRBV6-1 and TRBJ1-2; possibly TRBD1 for D (6 bases). The germline CDR1 and CDR2 sequences are MNHNS and SASEGT. The CDR3 has 14 amino acids. The germline V and J ends were trimmed by 2 bases and 7 bases, with 14 bases remaining between them. In nucleotides, the CDR3 is TGTGCCAGCAGTGAAAGGAACAGGGTGCCTGGCTACACCTTC. Translation gives CASSERNRVPGYTF.

CDR3 protein: CASSLFRAGRAGTGELFF. CDR3 sequence (DNA): TGTGCCAGCAGCTTATTTCGAGCGGGCCGAGCGGGAACCGGGGAGCTGTTTTTT. The gene calls are TRBV7-2 and TRBJ2-2, with 7 bases identical to TRBD2. Germline values: CDR1 SGHTA, CDR2 FQGNSA. Trimming removed 2 bases from V and 5 bases from J; junction bases left unmatched: 14. The CDR3 totals 18 residues.

The chain links TRBV20-1 to TRBJ2-3; 15 nucleotides match TRBD2. The CDR3 covers 17 residues. Germline assignment: CDR1 DFQATT and CDR2 SNEGSKA (reference sequence). The trim removed 3 bases at V and 10 bases at J, leaving 14 bases unmatched. The CDR3, as DNA: TGCAGTGCTAGGACACCCGGGACTAGCGGGGGGAGGATGGCGCAGTATTTT. Translation: CSARTPGTSGGRMAQYF.

The chain links TRBV7-9 to TRBJ2-3; 9 nucleotides agree with TRBD2. This CDR3 region has 15 residues. The ends lost 5 bases at V and 11 bases at J; junction bases unmatched: 14. Germline CDR1 reads SEHNR; CDR2 reads FQNEAQ (reference sequence). CDR3 sequence (DNA): TGTGCCAGCAGCGATACTAGCGGGCGGCGCCAAGGGCAGTATTTT. It yields the protein CASSDTSGRRQGQYF.

In its sample, this clonotype was seen a few times. This sequence joins TRBV20-1 and TRBJ2-2; D is perhaps TRBD1 (5 bases). This CDR3 is built from 16 residues. V gave up 1 base and J gave up 6 bases, with 18 bases separating them. The germline V gene has CDR1 DFQATT and CDR2 SNEGSKA (reference sequence). CDR3 DNA sequence: TGCAGTGCTAGAGTTTACCAGGGTTTAGTGTCCGGGGAGCTGTTTTTT. Translating gives CSARVYQGLVSGELFF.

This clonotype was recorded many times. The chain is built from TRBV3-1 and TRBJ2-4; 8 bases line up with TRBD1. The CDR3 is 13 amino acids. The V gene's germline CDR1 is LGHDT and CDR2 YNNKEL (reference sequence). V lost 5 bases and J lost 8; bases outside the gene matches: 5. CDR3 nucleotide sequence: TGTGCCAGCAGCTTGGACAGGGCTGACATTCAGTACTTC. It encodes CASSLDRADIQYF.